This entry lists 22 T cell receptor beta chains sequenced from one sample in a study of graft-versus-host responses after intestinal transplantation. The assay was immunoSEQ multiplex PCR, and TCRdb's table has in-frame clones only and misses some. The sample yields approximately 2,500 clones, 28% seen once. The starting material was alloreactive CD4+ T cells from a mixed lymphocyte reaction culture, obtained before transplantation. Subset specified: CFSE-low proliferating T cells sorted from roughly six-day pre-transplant mixed lymphocyte reaction (GvH or HvG direction). All receptors come from a human patient who was an organ donor for intestinal transplantation.

Worth noting for this clone: This likely reflects a read error, since a far larger clone is one base away. The same CDR3 is also encoded by other DNA sequences in this sample. The chain joins TRBV5-1 to TRBJ2-2; 11 nucleotides agree with TRBD2. This CDR3 is built from 16 residues. The germline gives CDR1 SGHRS, CDR2 YFSETQ. V was clipped by 2 bases and J by 8 bases; unmatched bases: 8. CDR3: CASSLLAGVQGGELFF. The CDR3 region has the DNA TGCGCCAGCAGCTTACTAGCGGGAGTTCAAGGTGGGGAGCTGTTTTTT. Variable domain in full (rest from reference TRBV5-1 and TRBJ2-2): KAGVTQTPRYLIKTRGQQVTLSCSPISGHRSVSWYQQTPGQGLQFLFEYFSETQRNKGNFPGRFSGRQFSNSRSEMNVSTLELGDSALYLCASSLLAGVQGGELFFGEGSRLTVL.

The V gene is TRBV5-1, the J gene TRBJ2-3; D may be TRBD2 (6 bases). Germline loops: CDR1 SGHRS, CDR2 YFSETQ. V dropped 0 bases and J dropped 2 bases, with 10 bases sitting between them. This CDR3 region has 15 residues. CDR3 amino acids: CASSLASRDTDTQYF. As DNA, the CDR3 is TGCGCCAGCAGCTTGGCCTCGCGGGACACAGATACGCAGTATTTT.

The chain uses TRBV12-5 and TRBJ1-2; a possible D gene is TRBD1 (5 bases). Germline loops: CDR1 LGHNT, CDR2 FRNRAP. This CDR3 is 14 amino acids long. Trimming removed 5 bases at V and 4 bases at J, with 14 bases between. CDR3: CASGMQGKTYGYTF. For the CDR3, the DNA is TGTGCTAGTGGTATGCAGGGAAAGACCTATGGCTACACCTTC.

The chain links TRBV28 to TRBJ2-5; 7 bases fit TRBD1. The junction had 6 bases not matched to a gene; V was cut back by 4 bases and J by 1 base. The germline CDR1 and CDR2 sequences are MDHEN and SYDVKM. The length of the CDR3 is 15 residues. CDR3 sequence reads: CASSSAHRGQETQYF. CDR3 sequence (DNA): TGTGCCAGCAGTTCCGCCCACAGGGGCCAAGAGACCCAGTACTTC. Using reference TRBV28 and TRBJ2-5 for the parts outside the CDR3, the full variable domain is DVKVTQSSRYLVKRTGEKVFLECVQDMDHENMFWYRQDPGLGLRLIYFSYDVKMKEKGDIPEGYSVSREKKERFSLILESASTNQTSMYLCASSSAHRGQETQYFGPGTRLLVL.

This clone has a handful of counts. The chain combines TRBV4-1 with TRBJ1-2; no reliable D call. Per germline, CDR1 MGHRA and CDR2 YSYEKL. The CDR3 is 18 amino acids. The V end lost 0 bases, the J end lost 7 bases, and 24 bases lay between the germline ends. The CDR3 nucleotides read TGCGCCAGCAGCCAAGATAAAGCCGCTGCCTCGGGTGAGGGTGGCTACACCTTC. Translated: CASSQDKAAASGEGGYTF.

The CDR3 bases are TGTGCCAGCAGTTTATCGGGGTATGGCTACACCTTC. This sequence encodes CASSLSGYGYTF. The chain links TRBV28 to TRBJ1-2; D not resolved. V lost 1 base to trimming and J lost 5 bases, with 5 bases between them. There are 12 residues in the CDR3. Germline-derived CDR1 and CDR2 are MDHEN and SYDVKM.

This clone is medium-sized. This chain joins TRBV11-2 and TRBJ1-2; tentatively, D is TRBD1 (5 bases). CDR3 size: 14 residues. V lost 4 bases and J lost 2, with 11 bases in between. Germline V gene data show CDR1 as SGHAT and CDR2 as FQNNGV. CDR3 residues: CASSSTGYNYGYTF. The CDR3 coding sequence is TGTGCCAGCAGCTCCACAGGATACAACTATGGCTACACCTTC.

V usage is TRBV6-1 and J usage is TRBJ1-6; a possible D gene is TRBD1 (6 bases). The CDR3 length is 13 residues. Trimming took off 6 bases at V and 3 bases at J, with 6 bases between the two ends. Germline V gives CDR1 MNHNS, CDR2 SASEGT. CDR3 amino acids: CASSRGYNSPLHF. The CDR3 DNA sequence: TGTGCCAGCAGCAGGGGCTATAATTCACCCCTCCACTTT.

The chain joins TRBV29-1 to TRBJ2-5, with TRBD1 identical over 7 bases. The V segment lost 7 bases and the J segment 2 bases; nucleotides outside the gene matches: 7. This CDR3 comprises 13 residues. Germline V CDR1 and CDR2: SQVTM, ANQGSEA. The CDR3 sequence is CSAVGDRQETQYF. In DNA, the CDR3 is TGCAGCGCTGTCGGGGACAGACAAGAGACCCAGTACTTC. Together with reference TRBV29-1 and TRBJ2-5, the CDR3 gives the full variable domain: SAVISQKPSRDICQRGTSLTIQCQVDSQVTMMFWYRQQPGQSLTLIATANQGSEATYESGFVIDKFPISRPNLTFSTLTVSNMSPEDSSIYLCSAVGDRQETQYFGPGTRLLVL.

The chain joins TRBV5-1 to TRBJ2-2, with unresolved D. Germline assignment: CDR1 SGHRS and CDR2 YFSETQ. V gave up 4 bases and J gave up 6 bases, with 7 bases separating them. This CDR3 is 12 amino acids long. Here the CDR3 DNA reads TGCGCCAGCAGCCTCCTTGCCGGGGAGCTGTTTTTT. Amino acids: CASSLLAGELFF.

By its share, this clone is medium-sized. This chain connects TRBV5-1 to TRBJ2-7; a possible D gene is TRBD1 (5 bases). CDR1 and CDR2 (germline): SGHRS, YFSETQ. V shed 0 bases and J shed 3 bases, with 10 bases lying between them. The CDR3 loop spans 14 amino acids. For the CDR3, the DNA is TGCGCCAGCAGCTTGGTTCTGGGGCGCTACGAGCAGTACTTC. Protein: CASSLVLGRYEQYF.

This clone is classed as large. In DNA, the CDR3 is TGTGCCAGCAGCTTAGAACTAGCGGGAGCCGGGGAGCTGTTTTTT. This translates into CASSLELAGAGELFF. V and J are TRBV7-6 and TRBJ2-2; 11 bases are shared with TRBD2. The V segment lost 1 base and the J segment 6 bases; nucleotides outside the gene matches: 1. CDR1 and CDR2 from the germline V gene are SGHVS and FNYEAQ. The CDR3 totals 15 residues.

There are a few counts of this clone. The V and J genes are TRBV29-1 and TRBJ1-1, with D tentatively TRBD1 (5 bases). The CDR3 is 13 residues long. The V gene's germline CDR1 is SQVTM and CDR2 ANQGSEA. CDR3 sequence: CSCQASTWTEAFF. In DNA, the CDR3 is TGCAGTTGCCAGGCTTCCACGTGGACAGAAGCTTTCTTT.

This clone came up a few times. This rearrangement joins TRBV2 to TRBJ2-5; 9 bases are shared with TRBD1. There are 16 residues in the CDR3. With V trimmed by 6 bases and J by 5 bases, 13 bases remained unmatched. In germline, CDR1 is SNHLY, CDR2 FYNNEI. The CDR3 coding sequence is TGTGCCAGCAGACCCAACCCCGGGACAGGGACGGAGACCCAGTACTTC. This sequence encodes CASRPNPGTGTETQYF.

This clone has a handful of counts. V is TRBV28 and J is TRBJ1-5; TRBD1 is a possible D gene (6 bases). Looked up from germline, CDR1 is MDHEN and CDR2 is SYDVKM. V lost 6 bases and J lost 2, with 14 bases in between. The CDR3 consists of 15 residues. CDR3 loop: CASRSGQIGNQPQHF. CDR3 nucleotides: TGTGCCAGCAGGTCGGGACAAATTGGCAATCAGCCCCAGCATTTT.

This chain uses TRBV19 with TRBJ2-3; D may be TRBD2 (7 bases). The ends were cut back, 5 bases at V and 6 bases at J, with 21 bases in the middle. From germline, CDR1 is LNHDA and CDR2 SQIVND (reference sequence). This CDR3 is 16 amino acids long. The DNA of the CDR3 is TGTGCCAGTAGTGTCCGGAGAGGGGGGGAATTGGATACGCAGTATTTT. Protein product: CASSVRRGGELDTQYF.

The chain is built from TRBV10-3 and TRBJ2-5, with 11 bases lining up with TRBD2. Germline V gene lookup returns CDR1 ENHRY and CDR2 SYGVKD. This CDR3 is built from 18 residues. Losses at the gene ends were 4 bases for V and 3 bases for J; bases not matched to a gene: 13. CDR3 bases: TGTGCCATCAGTGTGGAGTTAGTGCGGGGACTAGCGGAAGAGACCCAGTACTTC. This encodes CAISVELVRGLAEETQYF.

The chain links TRBV6-6 to TRBJ1-3; D is ambiguous. V was cut by 6 bases and J by 4 bases, with 4 bases left in between. Germline CDR1 reads MNHNY; CDR2 reads SVGAGI (reference sequence). The CDR3 is made up of 11 amino acids. The CDR3 nucleotides read TGTGCCAGCAGCAGAGGAAACACCATATATTTT. Protein: CASSRGNTIYF.

In its sample, this clone is medium-sized. V gene TRBV7-9 combines with J gene TRBJ2-7, with TRBD1 as a possible D gene (6 bases). V was trimmed by 0 bases and J by 5 bases, leaving 11 bases between them. This CDR3 is 14 amino acids long. The germline gives CDR1 SEHNR, CDR2 FQNEAQ (reference sequence). The CDR3 DNA reads as TGTGCCAGCAGCTTAGCAGGGGGTTCGGACGAGCAGTACTTC. Protein sequence: CASSLAGGSDEQYF.

The chain has TRBV28 and TRBJ2-7; tentative D call: TRBD1 (6 bases). With 2 bases removed from V and 1 base from J, the gap between germline ends came to 18 bases. The CDR3 is made up of 17 amino acids. Germline V CDR1 and CDR2: MDHEN, SYDVKM. The CDR3 spells CASSLALRGVKSYEQYF. DNA of the CDR3: TGTGCCAGCAGTTTAGCCCTCAGGGGAGTTAAGTCCTACGAGCAGTACTTC.

This chain connects TRBV30 to TRBJ2-3; 7 bases align to TRBD2. This CDR3 is 13 amino acids long. V was clipped by 0 bases and J by 9 bases; unmatched bases: 6. CDR1 and CDR2 from the germline V gene are GTSNPN and SVGIG (reference sequence). CDR3 coding DNA: TGTGCCTGGAGTGTACCCGGGGGGAACACGCAGTATTTT. Its translation is CAWSVPGGNTQYF.

This chain uses TRBV7-2 with TRBJ1-5; D is ambiguous. This CDR3 comprises 13 residues. CDR1 is SGHTA and CDR2 is FQGNSA in the germline V gene. V was trimmed by 5 bases and J by 3 bases, leaving 8 bases between them. CDR3 sequence reads: CASSLSPNQPQHF. The CDR3 nucleotides are TGTGCCAGCAGCCTAAGTCCCAATCAGCCCCAGCATTTT.